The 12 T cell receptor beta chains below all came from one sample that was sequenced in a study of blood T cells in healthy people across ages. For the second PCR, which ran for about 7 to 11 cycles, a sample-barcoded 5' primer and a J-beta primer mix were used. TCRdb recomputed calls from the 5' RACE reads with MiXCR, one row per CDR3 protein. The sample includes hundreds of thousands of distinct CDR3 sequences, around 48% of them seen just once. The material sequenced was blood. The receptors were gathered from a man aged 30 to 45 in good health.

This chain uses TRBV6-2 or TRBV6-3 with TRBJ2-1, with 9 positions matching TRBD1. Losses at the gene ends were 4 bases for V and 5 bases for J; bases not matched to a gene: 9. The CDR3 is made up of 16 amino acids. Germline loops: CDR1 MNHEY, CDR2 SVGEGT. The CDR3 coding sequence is TGTGCCAGCAGTTTCATGCCGGGACAGGGACACAATGAGCAGTTCTTC. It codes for CASSFMPGQGHNEQFF.

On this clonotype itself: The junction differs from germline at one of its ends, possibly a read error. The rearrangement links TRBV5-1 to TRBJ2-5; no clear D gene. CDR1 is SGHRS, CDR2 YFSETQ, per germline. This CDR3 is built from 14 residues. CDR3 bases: TGTGCCAGCAGTTTATGGGGAAACCAAGAGACCCAGTACTTC. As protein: CASSLWGNQETQYF.

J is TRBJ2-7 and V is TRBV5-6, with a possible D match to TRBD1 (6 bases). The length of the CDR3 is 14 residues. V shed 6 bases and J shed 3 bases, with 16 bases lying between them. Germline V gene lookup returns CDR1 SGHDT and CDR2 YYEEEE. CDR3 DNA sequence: TGTGCCAGCACTAACCCGACAGGCGTCTACGAGCAGTACTTC. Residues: CASTNPTGVYEQYF.

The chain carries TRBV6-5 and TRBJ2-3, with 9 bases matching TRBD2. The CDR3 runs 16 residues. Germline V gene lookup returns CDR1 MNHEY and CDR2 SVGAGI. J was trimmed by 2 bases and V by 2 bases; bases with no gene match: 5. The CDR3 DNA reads TGTGCCAGCAGTTACCAGGGCGGGGGGGCCACAGATACGCAGTATTTT. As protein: CASSYQGGGATDTQYF.

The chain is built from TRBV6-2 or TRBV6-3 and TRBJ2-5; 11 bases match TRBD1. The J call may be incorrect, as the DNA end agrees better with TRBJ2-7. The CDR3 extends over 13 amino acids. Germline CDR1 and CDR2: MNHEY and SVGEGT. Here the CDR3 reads CASGDRGKYEQYF. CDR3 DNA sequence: TGTGCCAGCGGGGACAGGGGGAAATACGAGCAGTACTTC.

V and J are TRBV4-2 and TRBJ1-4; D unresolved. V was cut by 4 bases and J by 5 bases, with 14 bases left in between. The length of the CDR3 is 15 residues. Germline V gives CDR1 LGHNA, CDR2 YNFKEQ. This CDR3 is CASSLDRNPNEKLFF. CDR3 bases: TGTGCCAGCAGCCTTGACCGAAACCCGAATGAAAAACTGTTTTTT.

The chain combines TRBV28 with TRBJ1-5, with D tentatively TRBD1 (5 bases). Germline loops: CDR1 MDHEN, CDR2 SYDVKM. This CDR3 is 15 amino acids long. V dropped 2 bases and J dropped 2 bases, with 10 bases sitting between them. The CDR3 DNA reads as TGTGCCAGCAGTTTAGTGCGGGGGGGCAATCAGCCCCAGCATTTT. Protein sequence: CASSLVRGGNQPQHF.

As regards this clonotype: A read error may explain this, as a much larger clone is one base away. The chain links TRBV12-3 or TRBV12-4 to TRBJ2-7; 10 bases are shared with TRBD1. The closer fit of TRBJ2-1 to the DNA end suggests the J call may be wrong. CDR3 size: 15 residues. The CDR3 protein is CASSLGTGGSYEQFF. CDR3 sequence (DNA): TGTGCCAGCAGTTTAGGGACAGGGGGGTCCTACGAGCAGTTCTTC.

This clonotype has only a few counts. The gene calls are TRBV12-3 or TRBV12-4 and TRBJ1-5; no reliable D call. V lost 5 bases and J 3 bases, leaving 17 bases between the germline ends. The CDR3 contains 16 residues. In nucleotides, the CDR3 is TGTGCCAGCAGTCCGGCGGGAACAGTCCTCAATCAGCCCCAGCATTTT. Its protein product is CASSPAGTVLNQPQHF.

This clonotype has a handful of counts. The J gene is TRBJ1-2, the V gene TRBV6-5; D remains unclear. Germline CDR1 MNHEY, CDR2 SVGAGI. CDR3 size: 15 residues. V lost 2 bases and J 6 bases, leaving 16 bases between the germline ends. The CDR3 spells CASSYRDDSVDGYTF. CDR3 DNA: TGTGCCAGCAGTTACCGGGATGATTCCGTAGATGGCTACACCTTC.

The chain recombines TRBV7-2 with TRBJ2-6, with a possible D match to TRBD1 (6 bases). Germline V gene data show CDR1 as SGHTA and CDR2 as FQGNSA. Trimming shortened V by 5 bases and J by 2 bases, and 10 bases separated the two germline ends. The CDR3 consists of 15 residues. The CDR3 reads CASSPDRPGANVLTF. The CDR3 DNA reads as TGTGCCAGCAGCCCTGACAGGCCTGGGGCCAACGTCCTGACTTTC.

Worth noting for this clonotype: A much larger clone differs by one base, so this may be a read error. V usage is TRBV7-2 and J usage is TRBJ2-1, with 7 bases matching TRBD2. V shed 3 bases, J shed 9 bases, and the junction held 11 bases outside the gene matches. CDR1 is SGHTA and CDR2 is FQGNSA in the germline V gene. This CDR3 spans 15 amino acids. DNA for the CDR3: TGTGCCAGCAGCTTCAGCGGGACCCCCTTTGCTGAGCAGTTCTTC. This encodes CASSFSGTPFAEQFF.